This T cell receptor (beta chain) is from a study of cytomegalovirus exposure and HLA in healthy donors. Study-level findings and limits: Analysis performed later found roughly 17,000 TCR beta sequences associated with HLA alleles at 0.05 false discovery rate.

Looked up from germline, CDR1 is SGHRS and CDR2 is YFSETQ. The CDR3 has 14 amino acids. V was shortened by 4 bases and J by 0 bases, with 5 bases between the two germline ends. By proportion, this clone is medium-sized. Its target is unknown. It was with 60 Vbeta and 13 Jbeta primers that the PCR ran. Sequencing was performed with immunoSEQ multiplex PCR; in TCRdb, only in-frame clones are kept and a portion is missing. The data show 90,000 or so clones, roughly 74% seen once. Sequencing was carried out using PBMCs. The chain has TRBV5-1 and TRBJ2-6; D not certain. This receptor was obtained from a woman aged 18-29 years in good health and CMV-seropositive. CDR3 sequence reads: CASSDNSGANVLTF. Written as DNA, the CDR3 is TGCGCCAGCAGCGACAACTCTGGGGCCAACGTCCTGACTTTC.